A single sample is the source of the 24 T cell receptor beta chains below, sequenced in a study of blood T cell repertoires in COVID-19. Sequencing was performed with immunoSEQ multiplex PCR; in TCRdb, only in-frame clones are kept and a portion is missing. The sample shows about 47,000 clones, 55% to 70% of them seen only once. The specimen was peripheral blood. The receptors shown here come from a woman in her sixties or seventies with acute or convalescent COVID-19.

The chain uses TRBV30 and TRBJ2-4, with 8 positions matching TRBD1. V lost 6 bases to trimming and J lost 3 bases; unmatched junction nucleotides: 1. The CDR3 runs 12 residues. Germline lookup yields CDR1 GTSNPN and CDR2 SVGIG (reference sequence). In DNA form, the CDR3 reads TGTGCCTGTACAGGGGGCAAAAACATTCAGTACTTC. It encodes CACTGGKNIQYF.

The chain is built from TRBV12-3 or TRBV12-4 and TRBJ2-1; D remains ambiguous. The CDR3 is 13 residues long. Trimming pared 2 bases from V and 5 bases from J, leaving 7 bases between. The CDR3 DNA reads TGTGCCAGCAGTTTAACCCGAGACAATGAGCAGTTCTTC. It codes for CASSLTRDNEQFF.

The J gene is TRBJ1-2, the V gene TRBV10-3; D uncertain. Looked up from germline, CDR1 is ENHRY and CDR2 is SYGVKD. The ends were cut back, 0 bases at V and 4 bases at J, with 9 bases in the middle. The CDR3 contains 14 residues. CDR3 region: CAISESSVGYGYTF. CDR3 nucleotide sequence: TGTGCCATCAGTGAGTCGAGTGTCGGCTATGGCTACACCTTC.

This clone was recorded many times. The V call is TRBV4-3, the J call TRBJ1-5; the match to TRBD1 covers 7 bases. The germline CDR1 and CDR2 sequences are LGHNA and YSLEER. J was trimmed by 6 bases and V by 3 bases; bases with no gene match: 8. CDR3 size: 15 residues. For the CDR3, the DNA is TGCGCCAGCAGCCAGTCGACAGGGAGAGGTCAGCCCCAGCATTTT. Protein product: CASSQSTGRGQPQHF.

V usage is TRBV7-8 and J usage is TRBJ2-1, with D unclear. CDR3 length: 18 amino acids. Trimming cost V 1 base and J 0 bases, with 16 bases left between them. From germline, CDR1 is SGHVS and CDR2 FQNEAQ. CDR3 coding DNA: TGTGCCAGCAGCTTAGAACCTAACTCGAGAAGCTCCTACAATGAGCAGTTCTTC. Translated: CASSLEPNSRSSYNEQFF.

CDR3 nucleotides: TGTGCCAGCAGCCCTGGGACTAGCGTGGGGACAGATACGCAGTATTTT. It yields the protein CASSPGTSVGTDTQYF. This chain connects TRBV5-8 to TRBJ2-3; 10 bases match TRBD2. After removal of 4 bases from V and 3 bases from J, the junction contained 8 bases not matched to a gene. The CDR3 length is 16 residues. The germline V gene encodes CDR1 SGHTS and CDR2 YDEGEE. Supplemented by reference TRBV5-8 and TRBJ2-3, the full variable domain reads EAGVTQSPTHLIKTRGQQATLRCSPISGHTSVYWYQQALGLGLQFLLWYDEGEERNRGNFPPRFSGRQFPNYSSELNVNALELEDSALYLCASSPGTSVGTDTQYFGPGTRLTVL.

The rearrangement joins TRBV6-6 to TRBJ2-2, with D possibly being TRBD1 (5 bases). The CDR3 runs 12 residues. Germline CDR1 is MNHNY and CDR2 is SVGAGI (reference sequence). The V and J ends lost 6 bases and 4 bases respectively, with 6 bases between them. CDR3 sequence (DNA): TGTGCCAGCAGGGACATCACCGGGGAGCTGTTTTTT. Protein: CASRDITGELFF.

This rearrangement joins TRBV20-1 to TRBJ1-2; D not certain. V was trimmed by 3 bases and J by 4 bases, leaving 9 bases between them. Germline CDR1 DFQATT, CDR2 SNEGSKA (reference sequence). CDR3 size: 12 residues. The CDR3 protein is CSASGAGYGYTF. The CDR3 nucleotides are TGCAGTGCTAGTGGTGCGGGCTATGGCTACACCTTC.

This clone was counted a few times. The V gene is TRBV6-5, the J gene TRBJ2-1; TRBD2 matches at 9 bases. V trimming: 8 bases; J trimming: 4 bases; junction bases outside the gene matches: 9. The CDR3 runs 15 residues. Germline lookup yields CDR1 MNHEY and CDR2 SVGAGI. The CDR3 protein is CASAGGPYPYNEQFF. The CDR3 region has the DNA TGTGCCAGCGCGGGGGGGCCATATCCTTACAATGAGCAGTTCTTC.

In DNA form, the CDR3 reads TGTGCCAGCAGGCGGGGGGGATACAATGAGCAGTTCTTC. It codes for CASRRGGYNEQFF. This chain connects TRBV6-5 to TRBJ2-1; 9 bases map to TRBD2. After removal of 6 bases from V and 4 bases from J, the junction contained 1 base not matched to a gene. Germline CDR1 reads MNHEY; CDR2 reads SVGAGI. This CDR3 is 13 amino acids long.

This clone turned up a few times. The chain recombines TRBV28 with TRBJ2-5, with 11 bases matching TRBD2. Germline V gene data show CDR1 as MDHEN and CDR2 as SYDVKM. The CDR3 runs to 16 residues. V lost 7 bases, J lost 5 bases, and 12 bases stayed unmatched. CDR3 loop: CASTGAASGGRETQYF. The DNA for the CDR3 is TGTGCCAGCACCGGAGCGGCTAGCGGGGGGAGGGAGACCCAGTACTTC.

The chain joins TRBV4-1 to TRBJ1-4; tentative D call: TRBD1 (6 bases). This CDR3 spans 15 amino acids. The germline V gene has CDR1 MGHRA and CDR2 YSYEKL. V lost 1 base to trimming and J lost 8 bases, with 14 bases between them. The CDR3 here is CASSQGDTRVEKLFF. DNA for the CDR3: TGCGCCAGCAGCCAAGGGGACACTCGCGTCGAAAAACTGTTTTTT.

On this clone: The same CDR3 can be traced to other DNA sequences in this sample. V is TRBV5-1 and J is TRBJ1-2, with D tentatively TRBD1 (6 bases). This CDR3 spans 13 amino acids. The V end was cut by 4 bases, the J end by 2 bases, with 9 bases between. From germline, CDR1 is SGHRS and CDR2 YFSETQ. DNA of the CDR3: TGCGCCAGCAGCCCCGACAGGAACTATGGCTACACCTTC. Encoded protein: CASSPDRNYGYTF.

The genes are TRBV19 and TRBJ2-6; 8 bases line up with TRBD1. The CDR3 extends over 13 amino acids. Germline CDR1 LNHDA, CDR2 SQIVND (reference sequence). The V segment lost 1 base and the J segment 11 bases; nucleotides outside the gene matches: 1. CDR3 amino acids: CASSIGQGYVLTF. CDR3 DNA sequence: TGTGCCAGTAGTATAGGACAGGGGTACGTCCTGACTTTC.

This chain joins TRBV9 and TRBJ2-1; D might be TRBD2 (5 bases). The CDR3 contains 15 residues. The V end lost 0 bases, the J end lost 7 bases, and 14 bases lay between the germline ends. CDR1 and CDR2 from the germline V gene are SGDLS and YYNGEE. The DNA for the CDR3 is TGTGCCAGCAGCGTAGGCCGGGGTAATTGGAATGAGCAGTTCTTC. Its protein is CASSVGRGNWNEQFF.

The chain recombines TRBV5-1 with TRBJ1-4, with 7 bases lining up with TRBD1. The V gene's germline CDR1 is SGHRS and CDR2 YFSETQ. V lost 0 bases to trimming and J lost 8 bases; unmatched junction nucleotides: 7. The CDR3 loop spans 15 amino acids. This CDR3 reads CASSLDGTDTEKLFF. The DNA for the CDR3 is TGCGCCAGCAGCTTGGATGGGACAGATACAGAAAAACTGTTTTTT. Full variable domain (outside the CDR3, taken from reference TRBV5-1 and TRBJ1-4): KAGVTQTPRYLIKTRGQQVTLSCSPISGHRSVSWYQQTPGQGLQFLFEYFSETQRNKGNFPGRFSGRQFSNSRSEMNVSTLELGDSALYLCASSLDGTDTEKLFFGSGTQLSVL.

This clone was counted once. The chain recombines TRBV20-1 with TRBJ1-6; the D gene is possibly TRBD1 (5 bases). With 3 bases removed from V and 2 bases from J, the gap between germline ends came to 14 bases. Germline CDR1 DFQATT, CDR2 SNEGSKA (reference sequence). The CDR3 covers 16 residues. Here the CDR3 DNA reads TGCAGTGCTAGTTTGGCGGGGCGCACCTATAATTCACCCCTCCACTTT. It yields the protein CSASLAGRTYNSPLHF.

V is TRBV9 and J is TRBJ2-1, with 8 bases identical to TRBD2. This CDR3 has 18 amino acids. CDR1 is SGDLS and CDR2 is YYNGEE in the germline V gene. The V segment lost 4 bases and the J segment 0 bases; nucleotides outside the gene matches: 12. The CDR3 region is CASSPRRTSPSSYNEQFF. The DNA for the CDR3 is TGTGCCAGCAGCCCTCGCAGGACTAGCCCAAGCTCCTACAATGAGCAGTTCTTC.

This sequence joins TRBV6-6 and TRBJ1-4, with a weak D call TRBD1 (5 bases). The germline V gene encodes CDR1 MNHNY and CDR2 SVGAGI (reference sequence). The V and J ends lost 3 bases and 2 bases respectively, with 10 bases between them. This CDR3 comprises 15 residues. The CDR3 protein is CASSYYQGTNEKLFF. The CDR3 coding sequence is TGTGCCAGCAGTTATTACCAGGGCACTAATGAAAAACTGTTTTTT.

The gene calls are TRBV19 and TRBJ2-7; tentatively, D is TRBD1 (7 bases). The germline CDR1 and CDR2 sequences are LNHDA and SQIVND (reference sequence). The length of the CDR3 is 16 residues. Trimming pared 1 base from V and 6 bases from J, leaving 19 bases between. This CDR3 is CASSIGDSTAGGEQYF. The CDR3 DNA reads TGTGCCAGTAGTATAGGGGACAGCACCGCCGGGGGCGAGCAGTACTTC.

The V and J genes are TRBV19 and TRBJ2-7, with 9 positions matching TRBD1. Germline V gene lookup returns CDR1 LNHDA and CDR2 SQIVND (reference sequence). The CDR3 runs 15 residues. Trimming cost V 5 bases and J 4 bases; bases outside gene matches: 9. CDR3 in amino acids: CASSLGTGMGYEQYF. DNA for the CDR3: TGTGCCAGTAGTCTAGGGACAGGGATGGGGTACGAGCAGTACTTC.

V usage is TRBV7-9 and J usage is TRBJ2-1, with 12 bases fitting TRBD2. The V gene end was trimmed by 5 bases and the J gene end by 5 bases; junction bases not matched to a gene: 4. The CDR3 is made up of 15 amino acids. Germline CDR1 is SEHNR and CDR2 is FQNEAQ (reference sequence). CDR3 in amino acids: CASSQRLAGDNEQFF. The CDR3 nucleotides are TGTGCCAGCAGCCAGCGACTAGCGGGAGACAATGAGCAGTTCTTC.

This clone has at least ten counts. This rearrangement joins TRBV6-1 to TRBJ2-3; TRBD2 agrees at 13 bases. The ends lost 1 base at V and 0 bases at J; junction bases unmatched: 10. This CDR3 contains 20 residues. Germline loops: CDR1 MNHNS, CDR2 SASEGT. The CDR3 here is CASSEVPSGLAGMSTDTQYF. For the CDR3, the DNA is TGTGCCAGCAGTGAAGTTCCCTCGGGACTAGCGGGGATGAGCACAGATACGCAGTATTTT.

CDR3 sequence reads: CASTSPDRVGNEQFF. Written as DNA, the CDR3 is TGCGCCAGCACCTCCCCGGACAGGGTTGGGAATGAGCAGTTCTTC. The chain couples TRBV5-1 to TRBJ2-1; 8 nucleotides agree with TRBD1. J gave up 7 bases and V 6 bases, and 12 bases lay outside the gene matches. Per the germline V gene, CDR1 is SGHRS and CDR2 is YFSETQ. The CDR3 extends over 15 amino acids.